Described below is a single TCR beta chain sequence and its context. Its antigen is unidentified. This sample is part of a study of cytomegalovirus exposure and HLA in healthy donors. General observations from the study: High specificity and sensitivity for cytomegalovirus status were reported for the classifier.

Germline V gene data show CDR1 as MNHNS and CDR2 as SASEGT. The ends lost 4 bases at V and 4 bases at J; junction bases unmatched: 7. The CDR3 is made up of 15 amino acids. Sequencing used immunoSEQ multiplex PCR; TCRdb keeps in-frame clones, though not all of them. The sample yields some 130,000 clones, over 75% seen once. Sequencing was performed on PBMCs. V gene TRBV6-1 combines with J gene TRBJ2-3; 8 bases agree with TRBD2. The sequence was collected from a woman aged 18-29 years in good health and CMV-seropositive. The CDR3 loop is CASSVSGGGPDTQYF. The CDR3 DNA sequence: TGTGCCAGCAGTGTTTCCGGCGGGGGGCCAGATACGCAGTATTTT.